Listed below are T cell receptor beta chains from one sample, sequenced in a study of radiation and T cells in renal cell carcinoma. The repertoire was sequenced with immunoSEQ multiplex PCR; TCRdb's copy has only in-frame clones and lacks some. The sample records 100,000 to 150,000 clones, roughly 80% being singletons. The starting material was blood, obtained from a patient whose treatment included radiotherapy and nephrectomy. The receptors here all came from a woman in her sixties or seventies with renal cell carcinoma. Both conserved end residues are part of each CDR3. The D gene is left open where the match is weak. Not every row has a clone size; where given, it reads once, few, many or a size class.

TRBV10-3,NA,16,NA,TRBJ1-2,TGTGCCATCAGTGAGCACCCCCGGGAACAGTCGGAAGGCTACACCTTC,CAISEHPREQSEGYTF
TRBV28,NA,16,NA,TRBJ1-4,TGTGCCAGCACTCCCTCTTTTGGGCCAGGACATGAAAAACTGTTTTTT,CASTPSFGPGHEKLFF
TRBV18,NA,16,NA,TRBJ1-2,TGTGCCAGCTCACCACTTCTTACAGGGAATGACTATGGCTACACCTTC,CASSPLLTGNDYGYTF
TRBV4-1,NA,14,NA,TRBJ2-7,TGCGCCAGCAGTCAAGGTGAAGGGGATTCCGAGCAGTACTTC,CASSQGEGDSEQYF
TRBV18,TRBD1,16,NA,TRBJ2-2,TGTGCCAGCTCGCCTTACGGGACAGGGAACACCGGGGAGCTGTTTTTT,CASSPYGTGNTGELFF
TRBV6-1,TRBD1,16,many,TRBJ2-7,TGTGCCAGCAGTGAAGCTTGGGGGACAGGGCTTCACGAGCAGTACTTC,CASSEAWGTGLHEQYF
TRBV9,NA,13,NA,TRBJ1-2,TGTGCCAGCAGCGGGAGGGTTCGGGTTGGCTACACCTTC,CASSGRVRVGYTF
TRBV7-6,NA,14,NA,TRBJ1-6,TGTGCCAGCAGCTTTACCAGGGATAAGGCACCCCTCCACTTT,CASSFTRDKAPLHF
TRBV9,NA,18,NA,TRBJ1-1,TGTGCCAGCAGTACAACGAGAGGGGGGACGGCGATGAACACTGAAGCTTTCTTT,CASSTTRGGTAMNTEAFF
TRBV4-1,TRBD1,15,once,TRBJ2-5,TGCGCCAGCAGCCCTCCTTGGACAGGGGTAGAGACCCAGTACTTC,CASSPPWTGVETQYF
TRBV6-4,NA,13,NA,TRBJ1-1,TGTGCCAGCAGTGAATGGGGGAACACTGAAGCTTTCTTT,CASSEWGNTEAFF
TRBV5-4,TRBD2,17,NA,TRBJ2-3,TGTGCCAGCAGCAAACGACTAGCGGGGGGGAGCACAGATACGCAGTATTTT,CASSKRLAGGSTDTQYF
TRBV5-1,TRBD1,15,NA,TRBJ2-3,TGCGCCAGCAGCATTCGGACAGGTCGGGCAGATACGCAGTATTTT,CASSIRTGRADTQYF
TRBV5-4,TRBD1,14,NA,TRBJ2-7,TGTGCCAGCAGCTGGGGACAGGGGGTTTACGAGCAGTACTTC,CASSWGQGVYEQYF
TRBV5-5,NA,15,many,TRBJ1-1,TGTGCCAGCAGCACAATGGACACAATGAACACTGAAGCTTTCTTT,CASSTMDTMNTEAFF
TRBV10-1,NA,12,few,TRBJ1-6,TGCGCCAGCAGTACAGGGAATTCACCCCTCCACTTT,CASSTGNSPLHF
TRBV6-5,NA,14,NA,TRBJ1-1,TGTGCCAGCAGTTTAGGGGGTGGGTTCACTGAAGCTTTCTTT,CASSLGGGFTEAFF
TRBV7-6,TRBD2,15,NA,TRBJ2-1,TGTGCCAGCAGCTTAGCGGCGGGGGGGCTGGATGAGCAGTTCTTC,CASSLAAGGLDEQFF
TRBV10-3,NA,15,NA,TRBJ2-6,TGTGCCATCAGGGGCGAGGGAAGGGGGGCCAACGTCCTGACTTTC,CAIRGEGRGANVLTF
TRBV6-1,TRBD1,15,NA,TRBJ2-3,TGTGCCAGCAAGTTCGACAGGGGCGGCACAGATACGCAGTATTTT,CASKFDRGGTDTQYF
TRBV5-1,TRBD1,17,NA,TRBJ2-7,TGCGCCAGCAGCTGGCCCCGAACACAGGGGAATCACTACGAGCAGTACTTC,CASSWPRTQGNHYEQYF
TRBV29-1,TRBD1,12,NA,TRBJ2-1,TGCAGCGTTGAAACCACCGGGACAGGGGATTTCTTC,CSVETTGTGDFF
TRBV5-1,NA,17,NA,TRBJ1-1,TGCGCCAGCAGCTTTCCCCCCCCGCAGGGCGCAAACACTGAAGCTTTCTTT,CASSFPPPQGANTEAFF
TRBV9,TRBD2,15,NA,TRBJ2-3,TGTGCCAGCAGCAGGGCTGGCGGGAGCGCAGATACGCAGTATTTT,CASSRAGGSADTQYF
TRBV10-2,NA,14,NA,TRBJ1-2,TGCGCCAGCAGTGAATCAGGGGCATTGGAAGGCTACACCTTC,CASSESGALEGYTF
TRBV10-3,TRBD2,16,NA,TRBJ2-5,TGTGCCATCAGTGAGCTTGGCGGGGGGGCCGGGGAGACCCAGTACTTC,CAISELGGGAGETQYF
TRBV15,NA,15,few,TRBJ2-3,TGTGCCACCAGCAGAGATGCTCAGGCCACAGATACGCAGTATTTT,CATSRDAQATDTQYF
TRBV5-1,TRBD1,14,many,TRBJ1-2,TGCGCCAGCAGCTTTACAGGGGATAGCTATGGCTACACCTTC,CASSFTGDSYGYTF
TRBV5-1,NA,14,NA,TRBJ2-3,TGCGCCAGCAGCCCCCCTAAAGACACAGATACGCAGTATTTT,CASSPPKDTDTQYF
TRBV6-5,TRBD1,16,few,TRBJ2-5,TGTGCCAGCAGTTTCATCACGACAGGGCCCAAAGAGACCCAGTACTTC,CASSFITTGPKETQYF
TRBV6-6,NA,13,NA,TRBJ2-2,TGTGCCAGCAGTTACTGGGTGGCCGGGGAGCTGTTTTTT,CASSYWVAGELFF
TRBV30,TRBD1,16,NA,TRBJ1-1,TGTGCCTTGGAGAGCAACACCGGGACAGGCCACACTGAAGCTTTCTTT,CALESNTGTGHTEAFF
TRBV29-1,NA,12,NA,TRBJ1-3,TGCAGCGTTGCTGCTTCTGGAAACACCATATATTTT,CSVAASGNTIYF
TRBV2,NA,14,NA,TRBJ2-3,TGTGCCAGCAGGGACGGACTAAGCACAGATACGCAGTATTTT,CASRDGLSTDTQYF
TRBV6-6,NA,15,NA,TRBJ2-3,TGTGCCAGCAGTATCATGGACGGGATGGCAGATACGCAGTATTTT,CASSIMDGMADTQYF
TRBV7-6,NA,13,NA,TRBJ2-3,TGTGCCAGCAGCTTAGTTGGGGTTGATACGCAGTATTTT,CASSLVGVDTQYF
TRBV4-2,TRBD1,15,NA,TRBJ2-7,TGTGCCAGCAGCTTAGGACAGGGGAATTCCTACGAGCAGTACTTC,CASSLGQGNSYEQYF
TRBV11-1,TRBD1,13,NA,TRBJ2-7,TGTGCCAGCAGCTCCGGGACAGTCTACGAGCAGTACTTC,CASSSGTVYEQYF
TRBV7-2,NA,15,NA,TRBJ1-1,TGTGCCAGCAGCCCACTCTTACTAGGGAACACTGAAGCTTTCTTT,CASSPLLLGNTEAFF
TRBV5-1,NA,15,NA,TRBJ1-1,TGCGCCAGCAGCTTGAGCCAGACAGCAGGCACTGAAGCTTTCTTT,CASSLSQTAGTEAFF
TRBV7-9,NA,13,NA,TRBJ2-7,TGTGCCAGCAGCCCCCGGGGCCCATACGAGCAGTACTTC,CASSPRGPYEQYF
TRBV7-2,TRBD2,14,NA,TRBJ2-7,TGTGCCAGCAGCGGGATAGCGGGAGGTAACGAGCAGTACTTC,CASSGIAGGNEQYF
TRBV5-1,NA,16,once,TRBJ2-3,TGCGCCAGCAGCTTGGCCTCGCCGCGCCTGACAGATACGCAGTATTTT,CASSLASPRLTDTQYF
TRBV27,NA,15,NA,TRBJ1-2,TGTGCCAGCAGTTACTCAGGGGTTTCGGACTATGGCTACACCTTC,CASSYSGVSDYGYTF
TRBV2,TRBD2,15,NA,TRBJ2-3,TGTGCCAGCAGTCTAGCGGGGGCCTTCACAGATACGCAGTATTTT,CASSLAGAFTDTQYF
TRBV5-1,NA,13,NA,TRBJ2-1,TGCGCCAGCAGCTTGTTTGGGGGCAATGAGCAGTTCTTC,CASSLFGGNEQFF
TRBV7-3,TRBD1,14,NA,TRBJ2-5,TGTGCCAGCAGCTTCAACCAGGGGGACGAGACCCAGTACTTC,CASSFNQGDETQYF
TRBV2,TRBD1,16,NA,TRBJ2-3,TGTGCCAGCAGGGACCGGACAGGACAAAGCACAGATACGCAGTATTTT,CASRDRTGQSTDTQYF
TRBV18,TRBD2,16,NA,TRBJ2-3,TGTGCCAGCTCACGGGGGAGGGGACTGAGCTCAGATACGCAGTATTTT,CASSRGRGLSSDTQYF
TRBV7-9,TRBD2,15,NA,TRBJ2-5,TGTGCCGCCGGGCGGGTAGCGGGAGTCCAAGAGACCCAGTACTTC,CAAGRVAGVQETQYF
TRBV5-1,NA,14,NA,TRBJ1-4,TGCGCCAGCAGAGAAGGGTCGACTAATGAAAAACTGTTTTTT,CASREGSTNEKLFF
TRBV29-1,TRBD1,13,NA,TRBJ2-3,TGCAGCGTCGCAAGACAGGGGACAGATACGCAGTATTTT,CSVARQGTDTQYF
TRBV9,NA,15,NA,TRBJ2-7,TGTGCCAGCAGCGTGGGGCCCGGGACTCACTACGAGCAGTACTTC,CASSVGPGTHYEQYF
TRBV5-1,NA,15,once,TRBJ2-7,TGCGCCAGCAGCTTGGTGCGAGGGGGTCTAGACGAGCAGTACTTC,CASSLVRGGLDEQYF
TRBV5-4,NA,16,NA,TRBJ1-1,TGTGCCAGCAGCCCCCGCGGAGGGGGTTTGAACACTGAAGCTTTCTTT,CASSPRGGGLNTEAFF
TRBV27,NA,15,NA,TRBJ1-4,TGTGCCAGCAGTTTATCGAGGGGGGCTAATGAAAAACTGTTTTTT,CASSLSRGANEKLFF